The rows below give T cell receptor beta chains drawn from one sample of a study of regulatory T cells in long-lasting Graves disease. TCRdb reprocessed the multiplex PCR reads with MiXCR, giving one entry per CDR3 protein. The sample shows approximately 400,000 distinct CDR3 sequences, over 12% of them seen only once. This sample was also put to use in a study of T cells in Graves' hyperthyroidism and ophthalmopathy.

The sequences come from peripheral blood mononuclear cells (PBMCs), collected at new diagnosis, from a patient treated with antithyroid drugs. The source is a woman aged 40 to 55 with Graves disease. Each CDR3 is given with its conserved first and last residue. A D gene is named only where the DNA matches it firmly. Only part of the rows carry a size: once, few, many, or a class if the clone is expanded.

j_gene	abundance	d_gene	v_gene	CDR3aa	CDR3nt
TRBJ2-2	many	TRBD1	TRBV11-3	CASSSTPGQVNTGELFF	TGTGCCAGCAGCTCGACCCCGGGACAGGTGAACACCGGGGAGCTGTTTTTT
TRBJ1-5	-	-	TRBV6-1	CASLGDQPQHF	TGTGCCAGCTTAGGGGATCAGCCCCAGCATTTT
TRBJ2-7	many	TRBD2	TRBV11-3	CASRAGNSYEQYF	TGTGCCAGCAGAGCGGGGAACTCCTACGAGCAGTACTTC
TRBJ2-1	many	TRBD2	TRBV29-1	CSVESSSGRAGIEQFF	TGCAGCGTTGAGTCCTCTAGCGGGAGGGCCGGGATTGAGCAGTTCTTC
TRBJ2-1	few	TRBD2	TRBV5-1	CASRRAGGGIYNEQFF	TGCGCCAGCAGGCGAGCGGGGGGGGGGATCTACAATGAGCAGTTCTTC
TRBJ1-1	few	-	TRBV7-9	CASSLRDTAFF	TGTGCCAGCAGCTTACGGGACACAGCTTTCTTT
TRBJ2-1	few	-	TRBV20-1	CSAPPSSAREWNEQFF	TGCAGTGCCCCCCCCTCGTCGGCCCGGGAGTGGAATGAGCAGTTCTTC
TRBJ1-1	many	-	TRBV12-3/TRBV12-4	CASSNREVGTEAFF	TGTGCCAGCAGTAACAGGGAGGTGGGCACTGAAGCTTTCTTT
TRBJ2-6	few	-	TRBV6-1	CASTEGGFSGANVLTF	TGTGCCAGCACTGAAGGAGGGTTCTCTGGGGCCAACGTCCTGACTTTC
TRBJ2-7	many	TRBD1	TRBV12-3/TRBV12-4	CASSSTGKVSYEQYF	TGTGCCAGCAGTTCGACAGGGAAGGTATCCTACGAGCAGTACTTC
TRBJ1-1	few	-	TRBV28	CASSLIYRNTEAFF	TGTGCCAGCAGTTTAATATACAGGAACACTGAAGCTTTCTTT
TRBJ1-5	many	TRBD1	TRBV6-1	CASTDRDRDNQPQHF	TGTGCCAGCACCGACCGGGACAGGGACAATCAGCCCCAGCATTTT
TRBJ2-5	few	-	TRBV5-1	CASSVGVNQETQYF	TGCGCCAGCAGCGTCGGAGTAAACCAAGAGACCCAGTACTTC
TRBJ2-7	many	-	TRBV5-1	CASSSTGTLAFEQYF	TGCGCCAGCAGCTCCACCGGGACGCTCGCCTTCGAGCAGTACTTC
TRBJ1-5	once	-	TRBV6-2/TRBV6-3	CASSELGSNQPQHF	TGTGCCAGCAGTGAACTGGGAAGCAATCAGCCCCAGCATTTT
TRBJ2-7	many	TRBD2	TRBV5-1	CASSPGTSGVDEQYF	TGCGCCAGCAGCCCCGGGACTAGTGGGGTCGACGAGCAGTACTTC
TRBJ2-7	few	TRBD2	TRBV6-2/TRBV6-3	CASKRTSGPYSYEQYF	TGTGCCAGCAAGCGGACTAGCGGGCCATACTCCTACGAGCAGTACTTC
TRBJ2-1	-	TRBD2	TRBV2	CASSGGTSGGNEQFF	TGTGCCAGCAGTGGCGGGACTAGCGGGGGGAATGAGCAGTTCTTC
TRBJ1-5	-	-	TRBV27	CASGTPNQPQHF	TGTGCCAGCGGGACACCCAATCAGCCCCAGCATTTT
TRBJ2-7	many	TRBD2	TRBV11-2	CASSLVVRGGPDEQYF	TGTGCCAGCAGCTTAGTCGTTCGGGGGGGGCCGGACGAGCAGTACTTC
TRBJ2-7	many	-	TRBV18	CASSRQDSYEQYF	TGTGCCAGCTCCCGACAGGACTCCTACGAGCAGTACTTC
TRBJ2-7	-	-	TRBV7-2	CAVGSGDEQYF	TGTGCCGTAGGGTCGGGGGACGAGCAGTACTTC
TRBJ2-2	many	-	TRBV5-4	CASSHFGNTGELFF	TGTGCCAGCAGCCACTTCGGAAACACCGGGGAGCTGTTTTTT
TRBJ2-7	many	TRBD2	TRBV27	CASSTLWGGYEQYF	TGTGCCAGCAGTACCCTTTGGGGGGGCTACGAGCAGTACTTC
TRBJ1-3	many	TRBD1	TRBV27	CASSLYARGLSGNTIYF	TGTGCCAGCAGTTTATATGCGAGGGGGCTATCTGGAAACACCATATATTTT
TRBJ2-3	many	TRBD2	TRBV11-3	CASSLEGVAGEDTQYF	TGTGCCAGCAGCTTAGAAGGTGTCGCGGGAGAAGATACGCAGTATTTT
TRBJ2-7	-	TRBD1	TRBV27	CASSLDRGGEQYF	TGTGCCAGCAGTCTGGACAGGGGAGGCGAGCAGTACTTC
TRBJ2-5	many	-	TRBV13	CASSPSYQETQYF	TGTGCCAGCAGCCCAAGTTACCAAGAGACCCAGTACTTC
TRBJ2-1	-	-	TRBV7-9	CASSAHPYMPKANNEQFF	TGTGCCAGCAGCGCCCACCCTTACATGCCCAAAGCTAACAATGAGCAGTTCTTC
TRBJ2-7	many	-	TRBV4-1	CASSQGPGLGSNEQYF	TGCGCCAGCAGCCAAGGCCCGGGCCTAGGCTCTAACGAGCAGTACTTC
TRBJ2-5	many	-	TRBV28	CASSERDLQETQYF	TGTGCCAGCAGCGAGAGGGATCTCCAAGAGACCCAGTACTTC
TRBJ2-7	few	-	TRBV12-3/TRBV12-4	CASSSQEGRAYEQYF	TGTGCCAGCAGTTCCCAGGAGGGAAGGGCCTACGAGCAGTACTTC
TRBJ1-2	few	-	TRBV6-2/TRBV6-3	CASSPKRRDDDGYTF	TGTGCCAGCAGTCCTAAGCGACGGGACGACGATGGCTACACCTTC
TRBJ1-1	many	-	TRBV20-1	CSAKLTEAFF	TGCAGTGCAAAACTCACTGAAGCTTTCTTT
TRBJ1-2	many	TRBD1	TRBV29-1	CSVEMEQGQNYGYTF	TGCAGCGTTGAAATGGAACAGGGGCAGAACTATGGCTACACCTTC
TRBJ2-4	many	TRBD1	TRBV7-2	CASSTDRGNIQYF	TGTGCCAGCAGCACGGACAGGGGGAACATTCAGTACTTC
TRBJ2-1	-	-	TRBV6-1	CASILRVNNEQFF	TGTGCCAGCATTTTGCGCGTAAACAATGAGCAGTTCTTC
TRBJ2-2	few	TRBD1	TRBV5-1	CASSLAGTGATGELFF	TGCGCCAGCAGCTTGGCCGGGACAGGGGCAACCGGGGAGCTGTTTTTT
TRBJ2-1	-	TRBD2	TRBV11-3	CASSSTSHEQFF	TGTGCCAGCAGCTCGACTAGCCACGAGCAGTTCTTC
TRBJ2-7	-	-	TRBV19	CASSDGRGGTYEQYF	TGTGCCAGTAGCGACGGCAGGGGCGGGACCTACGAGCAGTACTTC
TRBJ2-2	many	-	TRBV6-9	CASSYGSRTGELFF	TGTGCCAGCAGTTACGGCTCGCGCACCGGGGAGCTGTTTTTT
TRBJ1-1	many	-	TRBV30	CAWSVQGNTEAFF	TGTGCCTGGAGTGTACAAGGGAACACTGAAGCTTTCTTT
TRBJ1-6	many	TRBD1	TRBV30	CAWDPGQINSPLHF	TGTGCCTGGGACCCGGGACAGATAAATTCACCCCTCCACTTT
TRBJ2-3	many	TRBD2	TRBV28	CASTRRMGLAPDTQYF	TGTGCCAGCACCAGAAGAATGGGACTAGCGCCAGATACGCAGTATTTT
TRBJ2-2	many	-	TRBV7-9	CASSLAWEENTGELFF	TGTGCCAGCAGCTTAGCATGGGAGGAGAACACCGGGGAGCTGTTTTTT
TRBJ2-2	-	-	TRBV6-2/TRBV6-3	CASSEIKGGTGELFF	TGTGCCAGCAGTGAAATAAAGGGGGGGACCGGGGAGCTGTTTTTT
TRBJ2-2	many	-	TRBV3-1	CASSLRERTGELFF	TGTGCCAGCAGCCTGAGGGAGAGGACCGGGGAGCTGTTTTTT
TRBJ2-3	-	-	TRBV5-4	CASSAASLTDTQYF	TGTGCCAGCTCCGCGGCTTCCCTCACAGATACGCAGTATTTT
TRBJ2-1	-	TRBD2	TRBV10-3	CAITGGGNEQFF	TGTGCCATCACCGGGGGGGGGAATGAGCAGTTCTTC
TRBJ2-7	many	-	TRBV3-1	CASSHSTASYEQYF	TGTGCCAGCAGCCATTCGACCGCTTCCTACGAGCAGTACTTC
TRBJ1-5	many	-	TRBV12-3/TRBV12-4	CASSLSERNQPQHF	TGTGCCAGCAGTTTATCGGAGAGGAATCAGCCCCAGCATTTT
TRBJ2-7	many	-	TRBV12-5	CASGLVLGQSRSYEQYF	TGTGCTAGTGGTTTGGTCCTTGGACAGAGCCGCTCCTACGAGCAGTACTTC
TRBJ2-3	many	-	TRBV2	CASSETPGLTQTDTQYF	TGTGCCAGCAGTGAAACACCGGGACTTACGCAGACAGATACGCAGTATTTT
TRBJ2-5	many	TRBD2	TRBV4-2	CASSYGGAGGQETQYF	TGTGCCAGCAGCTACGGCGGAGCGGGAGGGCAAGAGACCCAGTACTTC
TRBJ2-3	many	-	TRBV7-3	CASSQGLRGADTQYF	TGTGCCAGCAGCCAGGGCCTCAGGGGCGCAGATACGCAGTATTTT
TRBJ2-1	many	-	TRBV7-2	CASSLGRTAYNEQFF	TGTGCCAGCAGCTTAGGTCGGACAGCCTACAATGAGCAGTTCTTC
TRBJ2-1	many	TRBD2	TRBV4-2	CASSQDKRTSGNEQFF	TGTGCCAGCAGCCAAGATAAGAGGACTAGCGGCAATGAGCAGTTCTTC
TRBJ2-1	many	-	TRBV28	CASSFRGLNEQFF	TGTGCCAGCAGTTTCCGGGGCCTCAATGAGCAGTTCTTC
TRBJ2-2	-	-	TRBV2	CASSETGMNTGELFF	TGTGCCAGCAGTGAAACGGGAATGAACACCGGGGAGCTGTTTTTT
TRBJ2-2	-	TRBD2	TRBV18	CASSPRGSSIGELFF	TGTGCCAGCTCACCTCGCGGGAGTTCTATCGGGGAGCTGTTTTTT